This T cell receptor (beta chain) was sequenced in a study of cytomegalovirus exposure and HLA in healthy donors. The germline gives CDR1 MDHEN, CDR2 SYDVKM. CDR3 length: 18 amino acids. V was cut by 2 bases and J by 2 bases, with 19 bases left in between. Donors were ostensibly healthy at sampling, although undocumented immune exposures were probable. A multiplex PCR was run with 60 Vbeta primers and 13 Jbeta primers. Sequencing was performed with immunoSEQ multiplex PCR; in TCRdb, only in-frame clones are kept and a portion is missing. This table holds tens of thousands of clones, 75% to 80% found once.

The chain has TRBV28 and TRBJ1-3; D is undetermined. The source material was PBMCs. This TCR was recovered from a female donor in good health and CMV-seronegative. The CDR3 nucleotides are TGTGCCAGCAGTTTACTCTATGGAGGGCGGGTAACTGGAAACACCATATATTTT. Its translation is CASSLLYGGRVTGNTIYF.